What follows are 22 T cell receptor beta chains derived from one specimen sequenced in a study of vaccination and CD4 T cells after COVID-19. Sequencing of cultured CD4+ T cell DNA used the Oncomine TCR Beta short-read assay. TCRdb itself ran the PCR reads through MiXCR, one entry per CDR3 protein. This repertoire shows roughly 15,000 distinct CDR3 sequences, 43% found once; its top ten account for approximately 15%. Antigens for these TCRs are unknown. Treatment denoted: roughly nine-day PBMC culture with coronavirus spike peptide pools or control peptides (ViraFEST assay). Sequenced material: CD4+ T cells from blood, cultured in vitro. Receptor source: a human donor who had recovered from COVID-19.

This clonotype appeared a few times. The genes are TRBV19 and TRBJ1-3, with TRBD1 as a possible D gene (5 bases). Germline CDR1 is LNHDA and CDR2 is SQIVND (reference sequence). Trimming removed 6 bases from V and 4 bases from J, with 22 bases in between. This CDR3 has 17 residues. The CDR3 DNA reads TGTGCCAGTAGGAAAGTGAGGGGACCGGCGGGAGGAAACACCATATATTTT. Protein sequence: CASRKVRGPAGGNTIYF.

The V and J genes are TRBV30 and TRBJ1-4; 10 positions match TRBD1. The germline V gene encodes CDR1 GTSNPN and CDR2 SVGIG (reference sequence). The V gene end was trimmed by 5 bases and the J gene end by 8 bases; junction bases not matched to a gene: 5. This CDR3 contains 13 residues. CDR3 nucleotides: TGTGCCTGGGACAGGGGGCAGGGGGAAAAACTGTTTTTT. Its translation: CAWDRGQGEKLFF.

The table lists this clonotype with a few counts. The V gene is TRBV27, the J gene TRBJ2-7; 10 bases align to TRBD1. The V gene's germline CDR1 is MNHEY and CDR2 SMNVEV (reference sequence). The CDR3 runs 14 residues. With 6 bases clipped from V and 7 bases from J, the junction kept 9 bases outside the gene matches. In DNA form, the CDR3 reads TGTGCCAGCAGGGGGACAGGGGATTCGGGTGAGCAGTACTTC. This gives the protein CASRGTGDSGEQYF.

This clonotype was observed a handful of times. The V gene is TRBV20-1, the J gene TRBJ1-1, with D possibly being TRBD1 (5 bases). CDR3 size: 13 residues. Germline CDR1 reads DFQATT; CDR2 reads SNEGSKA (reference sequence). Trimming took off 6 bases at V and 2 bases at J, with 13 bases between the two ends. CDR3 protein: CSAAIRDNTEAFF. DNA of the CDR3: TGCAGTGCGGCTATCAGGGACAACACTGAAGCTTTCTTT.

V and J are TRBV27 and TRBJ1-2, with D perhaps TRBD1 (6 bases). Germline-derived CDR1 and CDR2 are MNHEY and SMNVEV (reference sequence). The CDR3 loop spans 14 amino acids. The germline V and J ends were trimmed by 2 bases and 8 bases, with 15 bases remaining between them. Here the CDR3 reads CASSLVGGRSGYTF. The DNA for the CDR3 is TGTGCCAGCAGTTTAGTTGGGGGCAGGTCAGGCTACACCTTC.

This clonotype was counted only a few times. This chain connects TRBV5-6 to TRBJ1-2, with a possible D match to TRBD1 (6 bases). Trimming cost V 4 bases and J 5 bases, with 15 bases left between them. Germline V gene data show CDR1 as SGHDT and CDR2 as YYEEEE. This CDR3 is 14 amino acids long. CDR3 nucleotides: TGTGCCAGCAGCCCCGGGACAAGGGCATATGGCTACACCTTC. This gives the protein CASSPGTRAYGYTF.

The DNA of the CDR3 is TGCGCCAGCAGCGTGGGACAGGGTGGTGAAAAACTGTTTTTT. This encodes CASSVGQGGEKLFF. This chain joins TRBV5-1 and TRBJ1-4, with 9 bases fitting TRBD1. V was pared by 4 bases and J by 7 bases, with 5 bases of the junction left unmatched. This CDR3 is 14 amino acids long. Germline lookup yields CDR1 SGHRS and CDR2 YFSETQ.

The V and J genes are TRBV7-8 and TRBJ2-1; the match to TRBD2 covers 13 bases. Germline-derived CDR1 and CDR2 are SGHVS and FQNEAQ. This CDR3 contains 16 residues. Trimming at V came to 1 base and at J to 6 bases, leaving 3 bases not matched to a gene. CDR3 DNA sequence: TGTGCCAGCAGCTTAGAAAGACTAGCGGGGGGCAATGAGCAGTTCTTC. It codes for CASSLERLAGGNEQFF.

J is TRBJ2-1 and V is TRBV10-3, with D possibly TRBD2 on 6 matching bases. Germline V gene sequence: CDR1 ENHRY, CDR2 SYGVKD. This CDR3 region has 13 residues. V lost 9 bases and J 0 bases, leaving 9 bases between the germline ends. Here the CDR3 reads CAISEGSYNEQFF. The DNA of the CDR3 is TGTGCCATATCGGAGGGCTCCTACAATGAGCAGTTCTTC.

The table lists this clonotype with a few counts. The V gene is TRBV12-3 or TRBV12-4, the J gene TRBJ2-7; D unresolved. The V and J ends lost 4 bases and 6 bases respectively, with 7 bases between them. CDR3 length: 11 amino acids. The CDR3 loop is CASSSLSEQYF. DNA for the CDR3: TGTGCCAGCAGTTCTCTCTCCGAGCAGTACTTC.

The V and J genes are TRBV11-3 and TRBJ2-3; 10 positions agree with TRBD2. This CDR3 is built from 17 residues. CDR1 is SGHNT, CDR2 YENEEA, per germline. The V gene end was trimmed by 1 base and the J gene end by 6 bases; junction bases not matched to a gene: 10. CDR3 sequence reads: CASSLGRAGGPWDTQYF. In DNA form, the CDR3 reads TGTGCCAGCAGCTTAGGACGAGCGGGGGGGCCCTGGGATACGCAGTATTTT.

V is TRBV9 and J is TRBJ2-3; maybe TRBD1 (7 bases). Germline loops: CDR1 SGDLS, CDR2 YYNGEE. The germline V and J ends were trimmed by 2 bases and 7 bases, with 14 bases remaining between them. CDR3 length equals 14 residues. As DNA, the CDR3 is TGTGCCAGCAGCGTGCAGGGGGAGGCTCATACGCAGTATTTT. The encoded protein is CASSVQGEAHTQYF.

The chain is built from TRBV5-1 and TRBJ2-1; D may be TRBD2 (7 bases). Trimming removed 3 bases from V and 3 bases from J, with 16 bases in between. Germline V gives CDR1 SGHRS, CDR2 YFSETQ. This CDR3 region has 16 residues. In DNA form, the CDR3 reads TGCGCCAGCAGCTCGGGGGGCGGCCTGAGCTACAATGAGCAGTTCTTC. Amino acid sequence: CASSSGGGLSYNEQFF.

The rearrangement uses TRBV6-1 and TRBJ2-6, with TRBD1 matching 11 bases. Unmatched junction bases numbered 3, after V lost 0 bases and J lost 2 bases. CDR3 length: 18 amino acids. Germline CDR1 and CDR2: MNHNS and SASEGT. The CDR3 reads CASSEAPGQGAGANVLTF. For the CDR3, the DNA is TGTGCCAGCAGTGAAGCCCCGGGACAGGGGGCTGGGGCCAACGTCCTGACTTTC.

The chain combines TRBV19 with TRBJ1-6; 11 bases align to TRBD1. J lost 7 bases, V lost 6 bases, and 2 bases had no gene match. Per the germline V gene, CDR1 is LNHDA and CDR2 is SQIVND (reference sequence). CDR3 length: 14 amino acids. The CDR3 region is CASRDRGRNSPLHF. The CDR3 nucleotides are TGTGCCAGTAGGGACAGGGGGCGAAATTCACCCCTCCACTTT.

Remarks on this clonotype: Sequence at one end of the junction differs from germline and may be a read error. The chain combines TRBV19 with TRBJ1-2, with D uncertain. The CDR3 spans 15 residues. Germline values: CDR1 LNHDA, CDR2 SQIVND (reference sequence). CDR3 protein: CASSLDIPQDYGYTF. In nucleotides, the CDR3 is TGTGCCAGTAGTTTAGACATCCCTCAGGACTATGGCTACACCTTC.

The rearrangement links TRBV6-1 to TRBJ1-2; D gene uncertain. The CDR3 runs to 13 residues. Germline lookup yields CDR1 MNHNS and CDR2 SASEGT. Trimming removed 5 bases at V and 1 base at J, with 8 bases between. CDR3 loop: CASSTRVNYGYTF. CDR3 nucleotide sequence: TGTGCCAGCAGTACCCGGGTTAACTATGGCTACACCTTC.

The chain has TRBV19 and TRBJ1-2; weak D call: TRBD1 (6 bases). The CDR3 covers 12 residues. Germline V gives CDR1 LNHDA, CDR2 SQIVND (reference sequence). The V gene lost 8 bases and the J gene lost 2 bases, with 9 bases spanning the gap. This CDR3 is CASRQDNYGYTF. CDR3 coding DNA: TGTGCCAGTCGACAGGACAACTATGGCTACACCTTC.

Comment on this clonotype: One junction end does not reproduce the germline sequence, and a read error may be involved. The rearrangement uses TRBV30 and TRBJ2-2, with 10 bases matching TRBD2. This CDR3 comprises 16 residues. Per the germline V gene, CDR1 is GTSNPN and CDR2 is SVGIG (reference sequence). CDR3 protein: CARSDKRGGDTGELFF. CDR3 DNA sequence: TGTGCCCGGAGCGATAAGCGGGGGGGCGACACCGGGGAGCTGTTTTTT.

The gene calls are TRBV6-7 and TRBJ2-3; TRBD2 matches at 14 bases. TRBV6-7 is sorted into the ORF group, with uncertain function. The CDR3 is made up of 17 amino acids. The ends lost 7 bases at V and 6 bases at J; junction bases unmatched: 12. In DNA form, the CDR3 reads TGTGCCAGCACCATCAAACGGACTAGCGGGGGGAGGGATACGCAGTATTTT. This codes for CASTIKRTSGGRDTQYF.

This chain connects TRBV29-1 to TRBJ2-7; D ambiguous. The CDR3 consists of 12 residues. Trimming took off 5 bases at V and 1 base at J, with 9 bases between the two ends. Germline values: CDR1 SQVTM, CDR2 ANQGSEA. The CDR3 spells CSVTGSSYEQYF. CDR3 nucleotides: TGCAGCGTTACCGGGTCGTCCTACGAGCAGTACTTC.

The sample holds one count of this clonotype. At one of its ends the junction is not consistent with the germline gene, which may arise from a read error. This sequence joins TRBV15 and TRBJ1-2; perhaps TRBD1 as D (6 bases). This CDR3 comprises 16 residues. CDR1 and CDR2 (germline): LNHNV, YYDKDF (reference sequence). CDR3: CATSRGRRGNNYGFTF. CDR3 coding DNA: TGTGCCACCAGCAGAGGCAGGAGGGGGAACAACTATGGCTTCACCTTC.